These T cell receptor beta chains were read from a single sample in a study of T cell responses to AZD1222 COVID-19 vaccine. Profiled with immunoSEQ multiplex PCR; TCRdb holds only in-frame clones, not every one. The data hold 98,000 or so clones, with about 86% observed a single time. This material consisted of peripheral blood, taken on day 0 of AZD1222 vaccination. The receptor source for this set is an adult in good health. Both conserved end residues are part of each CDR3. A D gene is named only where the DNA matches it firmly. Size values are once, few and many counts, or a class for expanded clones, and some rows have none.

>TRBV6-5|TRBJ2-7|-|-
CASGGQFYEQYF
TGTGCCAGCGGGGGACAATTCTACGAGCAGTACTTC
>TRBV28|TRBJ1-5|-|-
CASSLQGRSNQPQHF
TGTGCCAGCAGTCTACAGGGCAGGAGCAATCAGCCCCAGCATTTT
>TRBV19|TRBJ1-3|-|few
CASFDRSSGNTIYF
TGTGCCAGTTTTGACCGGAGCTCTGGAAACACCATATATTTT
>TRBV5-1|TRBJ2-3|-|-
CASSLGRLSDTQYF
TGCGCCAGCAGCTTGGGCCGCCTCTCCGATACGCAGTATTTT
>TRBV10-3|TRBJ1-5|TRBD1|-
CATSGTGDQPQHF
TGTGCCACCTCCGGGACAGGGGATCAGCCCCAGCATTTT
>TRBV4-2|TRBJ1-2|-|-
CASSQEGYGYTF
TGTGCCAGCAGCCAAGAGGGGTACGGCTACACCTTC
>TRBV30|TRBJ1-6|-|-
CAWRRAGTESSYNSPLHF
TGTGCCTGGAGGCGAGCCGGGACCGAGAGCTCCTATAATTCACCCCTCCACTTT
>TRBV2|TRBJ1-5|-|-
CASSEDSPNQPQHF
TGTGCCAGCAGTGAGGACAGTCCAAATCAGCCCCAGCATTTT
>TRBV2|TRBJ1-5|-|-
CASSIQGTYSNQPQHF
TGTGCCAGCAGCATACAGGGTACCTATAGCAATCAGCCCCAGCATTTT
>TRBV28|TRBJ1-2|-|-
CASLHYGYTF
TGTGCCAGCCTTCACTATGGCTACACCTTC
>TRBV30|TRBJ1-4|-|-
CAWSRGPDEKLFF
TGTGCCTGGAGCCGGGGCCCAGATGAAAAACTGTTTTTT
>TRBV5-5|TRBJ1-6|TRBD1|-
CASSLGQGEYSPLHF
TGTGCCAGCAGCCTTGGACAGGGGGAGTATTCACCCCTCCACTTT
>TRBV30|TRBJ1-2|-|-
CAWSLQGYGYTF
TGTGCCTGGAGTTTACAGGGATACGGCTACACCTTC
>TRBV2|TRBJ1-5|-|-
CASRPTGINQPQHF
TGTGCCAGCAGACCGACGGGAATCAATCAGCCCCAGCATTTT
>TRBV30|TRBJ1-5|-|-
CAWSVMGGGRRPQHF
TGTGCCTGGAGTGTAATGGGCGGGGGTCGCCGCCCCCAGCATTTT
>TRBV6-5|TRBJ2-7|-|-
CASSSSGSYEQYF
TGTGCCAGCAGTTCCTCCGGGTCTTACGAGCAGTACTTC
>TRBV28|TRBJ2-7|TRBD1|-
CASSPWTGEKYEQYF
TGTGCCAGCAGCCCATGGACAGGGGAAAAGTACGAGCAGTACTTC
>TRBV11-2|TRBJ1-1|-|-
CASSADKNTEAFF
TGTGCCAGCAGCGCCGACAAGAACACTGAAGCTTTCTTT
>TRBV2|TRBJ2-1|-|once
CASSVRQDNEQFF
TGTGCCAGCAGTGTCAGGCAAGACAATGAGCAGTTCTTC
>TRBV9|TRBJ2-1|TRBD1|-
CASSSQGEIFYNEQFF
TGTGCCAGCAGCTCCCAGGGGGAGATTTTCTACAATGAGCAGTTCTTC
>TRBV10-3|TRBJ1-4|-|-
CAISEVTGTNEKLFF
TGTGCCATCAGTGAGGTAACAGGGACTAATGAAAAACTGTTTTTT
>TRBV6-4|TRBJ1-1|-|-
CASSDQTGFGAFF
TGTGCCAGCAGTGACCAAACAGGGTTCGGAGCTTTCTTT
>TRBV19|TRBJ1-4|-|-
CASSRGTFQNEKLFF
TGTGCCAGTAGTCGGGGGACATTTCAAAATGAAAAACTGTTTTTT
>TRBV4-1|TRBJ1-5|-|-
CASSQEGMKDQPQHF
TGCGCCAGCAGCCAGGAGGGGATGAAGGATCAGCCCCAGCATTTT
>TRBV6-5|TRBJ2-1|TRBD2|-
CASRPSGGASDEQFF
TGTGCCAGCAGGCCTAGCGGGGGGGCCAGCGATGAGCAGTTCTTC
>TRBV4-1|TRBJ1-5|-|-
CASSQVVNSNQPQHF
TGCGCCAGCAGCCAAGTAGTTAATAGCAATCAGCCCCAGCATTTT
>TRBV21-1|TRBJ1-3|-|-
CASSTQGEGNTIYF
TGTGCCAGCAGCACACAGGGAGAGGGAAACACCATATATTTT
>TRBV28|TRBJ1-1|TRBD1|-
CASSLQDRAPEAFF
TGTGCCAGCAGTCTCCAAGACAGGGCCCCTGAAGCTTTCTTT
>TRBV4-1|TRBJ1-4|-|-
CASSQDLTPRGDFF
TGCGCCAGCAGCCAAGATTTGACCCCGAGGGGGGATTTTTTT
>TRBV3-1/TRBV3-2|TRBJ1-2|-|-
CASSHEGTNYGYTF
TGTGCCAGCAGCCACGAGGGAACTAACTATGGCTACACCTTC
>TRBV5-5|TRBJ1-2|-|-
CASSLDLMNYGYTF
TGTGCCAGCAGCTTGGACCTTATGAACTATGGCTACACCTTC
>TRBV19|TRBJ1-1|-|-
CASRNTEAFF
TGTGCCAGTAGGAACACTGAAGCTTTCTTT
>TRBV6-4|TRBJ2-3|TRBD2|-
CASSDAPPGLAGADTQYF
TGTGCCAGCAGTGACGCTCCCCCGGGACTAGCGGGGGCAGATACGCAGTATTTT
>TRBV19|TRBJ2-2|-|-
CASKGQGGPTGELFF
TGTGCCAGTAAGGGGCAAGGGGGACCCACCGGGGAGCTGTTTTTT
>TRBV6-1|TRBJ2-2|TRBD2|-
CASSVKGRASWNTGELFF
TGTGCCAGCAGTGTCAAAGGGAGGGCTAGCTGGAACACCGGGGAGCTGTTTTTT
>TRBV29-1|TRBJ1-1|-|-
CSAETHGQLEAFF
TGCAGCGCCGAAACCCATGGACAGCTTGAAGCTTTCTTT
>TRBV4-1|TRBJ2-7|TRBD1|-
CASSPGQGAYEQYF
TGCGCCAGCAGCCCGGGACAGGGGGCTTACGAGCAGTACTTC